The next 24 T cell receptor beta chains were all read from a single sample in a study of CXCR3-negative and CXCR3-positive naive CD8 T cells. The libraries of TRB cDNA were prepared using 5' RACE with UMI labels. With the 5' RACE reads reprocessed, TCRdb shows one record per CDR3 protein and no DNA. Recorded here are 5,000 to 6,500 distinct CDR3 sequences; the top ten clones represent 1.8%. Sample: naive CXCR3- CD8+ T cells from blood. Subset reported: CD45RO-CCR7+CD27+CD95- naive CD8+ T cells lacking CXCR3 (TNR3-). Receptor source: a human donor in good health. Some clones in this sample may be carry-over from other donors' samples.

CDR3 sequence reads: CASSFGVGTEAFF. The chain recombines TRBV27 with TRBJ1-1. The CDR3 spans 13 residues. Germline CDR1 MNHEY, CDR2 SMNVEV (reference sequence).

CDR3 sequence reads: CASSLSPGTDYGYTF. The chain couples TRBV7-3 to TRBJ1-2; TCRdb names TRBD1, which stays unverified in the absence of DNA. Germline V CDR1 and CDR2: SGHTA, FQGTGA. The CDR3 is 15 amino acids.

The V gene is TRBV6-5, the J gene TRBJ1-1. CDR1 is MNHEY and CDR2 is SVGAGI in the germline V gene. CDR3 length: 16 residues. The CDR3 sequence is CASSYSIVRYNTEAFF.

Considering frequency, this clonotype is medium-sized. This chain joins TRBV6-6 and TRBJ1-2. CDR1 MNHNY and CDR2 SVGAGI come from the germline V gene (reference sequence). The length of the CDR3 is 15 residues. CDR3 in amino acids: CASRPNRALNYGYTF.

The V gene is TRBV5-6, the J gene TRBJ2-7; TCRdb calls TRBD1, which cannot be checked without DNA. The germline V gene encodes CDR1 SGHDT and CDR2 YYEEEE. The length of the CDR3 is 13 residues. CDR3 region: CASSYNPPYEQYF.

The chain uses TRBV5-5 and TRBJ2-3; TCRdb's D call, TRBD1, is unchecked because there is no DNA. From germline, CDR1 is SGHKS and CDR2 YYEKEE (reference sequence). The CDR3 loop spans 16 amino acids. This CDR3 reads CASSKGTGSLRDTQYF.

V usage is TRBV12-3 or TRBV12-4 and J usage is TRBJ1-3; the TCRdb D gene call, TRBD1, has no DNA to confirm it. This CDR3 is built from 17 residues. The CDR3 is CASSLQPLDPAGNTIYF.

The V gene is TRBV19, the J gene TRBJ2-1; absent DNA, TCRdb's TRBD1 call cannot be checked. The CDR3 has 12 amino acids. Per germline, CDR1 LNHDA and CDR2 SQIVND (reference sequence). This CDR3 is CASSTDTLEQFF.

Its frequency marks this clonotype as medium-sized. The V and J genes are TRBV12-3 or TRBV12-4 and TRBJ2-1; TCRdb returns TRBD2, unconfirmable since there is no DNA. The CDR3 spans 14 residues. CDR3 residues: CASISGDFLNEQFF.

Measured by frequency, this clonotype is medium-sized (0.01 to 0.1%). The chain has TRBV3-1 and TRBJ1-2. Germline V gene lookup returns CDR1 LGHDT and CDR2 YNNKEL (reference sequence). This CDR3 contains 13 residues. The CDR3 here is CASSLGLDYGYTF.

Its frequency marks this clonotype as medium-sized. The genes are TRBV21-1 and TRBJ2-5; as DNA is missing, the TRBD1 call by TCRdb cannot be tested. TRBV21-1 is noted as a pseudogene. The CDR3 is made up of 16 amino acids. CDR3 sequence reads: CASSKGREQVKETQYF.

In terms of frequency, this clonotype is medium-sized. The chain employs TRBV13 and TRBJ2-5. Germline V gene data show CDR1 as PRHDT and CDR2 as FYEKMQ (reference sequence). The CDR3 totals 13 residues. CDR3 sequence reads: CASSLGASETQYF.

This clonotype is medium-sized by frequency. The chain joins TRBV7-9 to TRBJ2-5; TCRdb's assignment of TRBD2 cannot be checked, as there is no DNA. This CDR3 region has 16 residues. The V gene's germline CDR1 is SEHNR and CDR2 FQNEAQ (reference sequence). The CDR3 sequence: CASSLAPSGVQETQYF.

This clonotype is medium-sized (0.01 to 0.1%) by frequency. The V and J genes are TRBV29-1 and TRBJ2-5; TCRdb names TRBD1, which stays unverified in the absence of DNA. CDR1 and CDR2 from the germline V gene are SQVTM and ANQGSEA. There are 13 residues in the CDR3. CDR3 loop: CSVEEQGAETQYF.

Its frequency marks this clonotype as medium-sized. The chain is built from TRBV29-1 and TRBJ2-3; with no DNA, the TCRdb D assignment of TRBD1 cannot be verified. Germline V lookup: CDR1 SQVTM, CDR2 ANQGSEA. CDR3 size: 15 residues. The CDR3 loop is CSVEGTGESTDTQYF.

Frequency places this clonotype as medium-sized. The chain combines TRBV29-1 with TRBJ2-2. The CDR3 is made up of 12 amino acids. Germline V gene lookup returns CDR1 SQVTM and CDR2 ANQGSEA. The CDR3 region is CSVDTFTGELFF.

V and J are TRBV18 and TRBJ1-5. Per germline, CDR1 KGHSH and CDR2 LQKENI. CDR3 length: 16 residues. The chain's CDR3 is CASSPGRRQSNQPQHF.

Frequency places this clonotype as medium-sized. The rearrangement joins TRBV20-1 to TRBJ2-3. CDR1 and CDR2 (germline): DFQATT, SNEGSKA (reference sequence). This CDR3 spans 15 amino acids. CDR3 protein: CSARDVGASTDTQYF.

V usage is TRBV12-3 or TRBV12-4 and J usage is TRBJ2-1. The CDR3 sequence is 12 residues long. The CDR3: CASSLSVNEQFF.

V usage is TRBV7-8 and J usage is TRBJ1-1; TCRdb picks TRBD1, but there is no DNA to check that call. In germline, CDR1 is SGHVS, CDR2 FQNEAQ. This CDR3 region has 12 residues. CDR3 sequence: CASSLGGPEAFF.

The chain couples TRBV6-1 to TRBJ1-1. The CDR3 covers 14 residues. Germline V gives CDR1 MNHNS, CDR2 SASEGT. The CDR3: CASRQIYLNTEAFF.

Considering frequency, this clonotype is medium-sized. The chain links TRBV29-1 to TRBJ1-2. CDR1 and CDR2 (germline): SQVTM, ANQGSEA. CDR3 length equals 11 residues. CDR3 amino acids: CSVGYEDGYTF.

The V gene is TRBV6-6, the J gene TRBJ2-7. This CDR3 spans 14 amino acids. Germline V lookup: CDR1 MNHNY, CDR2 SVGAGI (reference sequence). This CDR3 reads CASSYSDEAHEQYF.

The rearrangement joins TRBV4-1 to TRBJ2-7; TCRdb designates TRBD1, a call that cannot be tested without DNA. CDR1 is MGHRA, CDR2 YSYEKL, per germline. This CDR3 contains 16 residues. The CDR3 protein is CASSQGSQGFSYEQYF.